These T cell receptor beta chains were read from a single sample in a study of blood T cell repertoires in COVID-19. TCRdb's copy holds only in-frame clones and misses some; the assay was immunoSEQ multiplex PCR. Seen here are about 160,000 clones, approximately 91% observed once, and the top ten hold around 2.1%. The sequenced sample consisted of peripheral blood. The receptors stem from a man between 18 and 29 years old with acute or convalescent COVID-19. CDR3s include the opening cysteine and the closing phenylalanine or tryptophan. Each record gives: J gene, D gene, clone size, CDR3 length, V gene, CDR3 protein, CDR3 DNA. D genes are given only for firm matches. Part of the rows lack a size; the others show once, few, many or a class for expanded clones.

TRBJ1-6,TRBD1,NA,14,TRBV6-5,CASMDRLYNSPLHF,TGTGCCAGCATGGACAGGCTTTATAATTCACCCCTCCACTTT
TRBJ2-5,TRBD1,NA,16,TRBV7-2,CASSLGRGQTQETQYF,TGTGCCAGCAGCTTAGGAAGGGGACAGACACAAGAGACCCAGTACTTC
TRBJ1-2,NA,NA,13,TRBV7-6,CASSFLGQNGYTF,TGTGCCAGCAGCTTTTTAGGACAGAATGGCTACACCTTC
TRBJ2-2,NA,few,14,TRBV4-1,CASSQVTRPGELFF,TGCGCCAGCAGCCAGGTGACTAGACCCGGGGAGCTGTTTTTT
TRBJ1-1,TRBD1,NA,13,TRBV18,CASLSGGWTEAFF,TGTGCCAGTTTATCAGGGGGCTGGACTGAAGCTTTCTTT
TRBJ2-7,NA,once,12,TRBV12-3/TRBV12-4,CASSSSSYEQYF,TGTGCCAGCAGCTCCAGCTCCTACGAGCAGTACTTC
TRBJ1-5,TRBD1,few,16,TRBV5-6,CASSLGGTGVGQPQHF,TGTGCCAGCAGCCTGGGTGGGACAGGGGTCGGACAGCCCCAGCATTTT
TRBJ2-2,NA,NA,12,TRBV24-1,CATSTSTGELFF,TGTGCCACCTCGACATCGACCGGGGAGCTGTTTTTT
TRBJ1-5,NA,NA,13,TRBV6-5,CASRRRDNQPQHF,TGTGCCAGCCGGCGACGGGACAATCAGCCCCAGCATTTT
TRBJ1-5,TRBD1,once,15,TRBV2,CASSEEAGGRQPQHF,TGTGCCAGCAGTGAAGAGGCAGGGGGCCGTCAGCCCCAGCATTTT
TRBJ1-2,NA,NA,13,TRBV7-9,CASSPVGRDGYTF,TGTGCCAGCAGCCCAGTTGGGAGAGATGGCTACACCTTC
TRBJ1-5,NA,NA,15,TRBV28,CASSLPEVRNQPQHF,TGTGCCAGCAGTTTGCCGGAGGTCCGCAATCAGCCCCAGCATTTT
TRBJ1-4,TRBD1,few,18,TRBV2,CASSPTRRGLSTNEKLFF,TGTGCCAGCAGTCCGACCCGAAGGGGGCTCTCAACTAATGAAAAACTGTTTTTT
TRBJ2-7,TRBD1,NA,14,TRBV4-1,CASSRDRGSYEQYF,TGCGCCAGCAGCCGGGACAGGGGCTCCTACGAGCAGTACTTC
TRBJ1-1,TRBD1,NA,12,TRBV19,CASTDRAPEAFF,TGTGCCAGCACAGACAGGGCCCCTGAAGCTTTCTTT
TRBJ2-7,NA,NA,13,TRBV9,CASSAVQGSEQYF,TGTGCCAGCAGCGCGGTTCAGGGGAGCGAGCAGTACTTC